This T cell receptor (beta chain) was retrieved from a study of blood T cell repertoires in COVID-19. Whole-study context: There were acute and convalescent COVID-19 samples, and they came from the United States, Italy and Spain.

In the case of this clone: The junction departs from germline at one end; a sequencing error may be responsible.

CDR3 length equals 15 residues. Germline V gives CDR1 SSHAT, CDR2 FNYEAQ (reference sequence). Profiled with immunoSEQ multiplex PCR; TCRdb holds only in-frame clones, not every one. The sample consists of about 100,000 clones, over 80% of them appearing once. The V and J genes are TRBV7-7 and TRBJ2-2; D is perhaps TRBD2 (6 bases). This TCR was sampled from a man aged 45-65 years with active or convalescent COVID-19. The specimen sequenced was peripheral blood. The CDR3, as DNA: TGTGCTAGCAGCTTAGACTCAGGAGGGGTCGGGGAGCTGTTTTTT. It encodes CASSLDSGGVGELFF.